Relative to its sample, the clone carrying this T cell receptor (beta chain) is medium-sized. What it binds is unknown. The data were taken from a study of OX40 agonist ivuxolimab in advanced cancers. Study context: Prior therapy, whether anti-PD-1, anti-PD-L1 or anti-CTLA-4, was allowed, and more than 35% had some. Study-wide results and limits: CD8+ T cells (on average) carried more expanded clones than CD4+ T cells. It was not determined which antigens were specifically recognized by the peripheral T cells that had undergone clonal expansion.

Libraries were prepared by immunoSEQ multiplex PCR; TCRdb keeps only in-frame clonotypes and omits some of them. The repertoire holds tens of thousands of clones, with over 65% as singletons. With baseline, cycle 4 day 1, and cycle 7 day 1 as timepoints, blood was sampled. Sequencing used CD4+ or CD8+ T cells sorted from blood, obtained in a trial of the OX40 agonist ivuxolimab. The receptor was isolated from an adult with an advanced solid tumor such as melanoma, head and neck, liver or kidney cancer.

The CDR3 loop reads CASSPREYASYEQYF. CDR3 sequence (DNA): TGTGCCAGCAGTCCCCGGGAGTACGCGTCCTACGAGCAGTACTTC. V usage is TRBV27 and J usage is TRBJ2-7; TRBD2 might be the D (6 bases). The CDR3 is 15 amino acids. CDR1 MNHEY and CDR2 SMNVEV come from the germline V gene (reference sequence). The V and J ends lost 5 bases and 1 base respectively, with 15 bases between them.